This is a list of T cell receptor beta chains from one sample in a study of identical twins. TCRdb reprocessed the 5' RACE reads with MiXCR, giving one entry per CDR3 protein. The profile shows about 530,000 distinct CDR3 sequences, 20% to 25% of them singletons. These data were likewise used in another study, on yellow fever vaccine responses in identical twins.

Sample: CD4+ T cells sorted from blood. The receptors stem from a woman in her late teens or twenties in good health. The CDR3 runs from the conserved cysteine through the conserved F or W. The order of the fields is clone size, V gene, CDR3 length, D gene, J gene, CDR3 DNA, CDR3 protein. D genes are given only for firm matches. Clone size is given for some rows only: seen once, a few or many times, or a class if the clone is expanded.

few	TRBV5-5	16	NA	TRBJ2-2	TGTGCCAGCAGCTTGACCCTGGGACTGACCACCGGGGAGCTGTTTTTT	CASSLTLGLTTGELFF
few	TRBV29-1	14	TRBD2	TRBJ2-1	TGCAGCGTCAAACTAGCGGGAGACAGCAATGAGCAGTTCTTC	CSVKLAGDSNEQFF
NA	TRBV18	15	NA	TRBJ2-3	TGTGCCAGCTCACCACGAGCGCAAGGCACAGATACGCAGTATTTT	CASSPRAQGTDTQYF
few	TRBV13	14	NA	TRBJ1-1	TGTGCCAGCAGCTTTTTGACCGAGAACACTGAAGCTTTCTTT	CASSFLTENTEAFF
once	TRBV28	18	NA	TRBJ2-6	TGTGCCAGCAGCCTCTGGGGTACCCGTTTGGCTGGGGCCAACGTCCTGACTTTC	CASSLWGTRLAGANVLTF
few	TRBV5-1	16	TRBD2	TRBJ2-5	TGCGCCAGCTCATCTCTGGGGACTAGCTCAACAGAGACCCAGTACTTC	CASSSLGTSSTETQYF
NA	TRBV12-3/TRBV12-4	13	NA	TRBJ1-1	TGTGCCAGCAGTGGGAACCTGAACACTGAAGCTTTCTTT	CASSGNLNTEAFF
NA	TRBV10-3	15	NA	TRBJ1-1	TGTGCCATCAGTGATAGCCAGCTGTCGAACACTGAAGCTTTCTTT	CAISDSQLSNTEAFF
NA	TRBV5-1	13	NA	TRBJ1-2	TGCGCCAGCAGCGTAGACAGCTTCTATGGCTACACCTTC	CASSVDSFYGYTF
NA	TRBV12-5	16	NA	TRBJ2-1	TGTGCTAGTGGTTTGGTACAAGGGGGGTCCTACAATGAGCAGTTCTTC	CASGLVQGGSYNEQFF
many	TRBV7-9	15	TRBD1	TRBJ2-2	TGTGCCAGCAGCTTCGAGACACAGGGGCCCGGGGAGCTGTTTTTT	CASSFETQGPGELFF
NA	TRBV20-1	15	NA	TRBJ2-5	TGCAGAGCTGCCCCTAGCCAAGGGGGCCAAGAGACCCAGTACTTC	CRAAPSQGGQETQYF
NA	TRBV12-3/TRBV12-4	13	TRBD1	TRBJ2-3	TGTGCCAGCAGTAAAACAGGGGTAGATACGCAGTATTTT	CASSKTGVDTQYF
few	TRBV5-1	16	TRBD1	TRBJ2-1	TGCGCCAGCAGCTTCCGGGACAGGGGGCGCGACAATGAGCAGTTCTTC	CASSFRDRGRDNEQFF
few	TRBV3-1	15	TRBD2	TRBJ2-7	TGTGCCAGCAGCCAACGGGCGGGAGCCCACTACGAGCAGTACTTC	CASSQRAGAHYEQYF
NA	TRBV24-1	13	NA	TRBJ2-7	TGTGCCACCAGTCCGGGGTGGGGCGGCGAGCAGTACTTC	CATSPGWGGEQYF
few	TRBV4-2	18	TRBD2	TRBJ2-1	TGTGCCAGCAGCCAAGATCGACTGGGAGCGGGGGGCTACAATGAGCAGTTCTTC	CASSQDRLGAGGYNEQFF
few	TRBV7-6	16	NA	TRBJ2-4	TGTGCCAGCAGCTCCCGGACTATACTAGCCAAAAACATTCAGTACTTC	CASSSRTILAKNIQYF
NA	TRBV29-1	13	NA	TRBJ2-7	TGCAGCGTTGATGGTGCCAGGGGGGGCGAGCAGTACTTC	CSVDGARGGEQYF
few	TRBV4-1	13	NA	TRBJ2-5	TGCGCCAGCAGCCCCCTGCAGGGCGAGACCCAGTACTTC	CASSPLQGETQYF
few	TRBV24-1	14	TRBD1	TRBJ1-5	TGTGCCACTTCAGAGGGGGCTTGGAATCAGCCCCAGCATTTT	CATSEGAWNQPQHF
few	TRBV7-6	12	NA	TRBJ1-1	TGTGCCAGCCGCAATCCGAGCACTGAAGCTTTCTTT	CASRNPSTEAFF
few	TRBV11-2	13	NA	TRBJ2-3	TGTGCCAGCAGCTTAATGGTCGTAGATACGCAGTATTTT	CASSLMVVDTQYF